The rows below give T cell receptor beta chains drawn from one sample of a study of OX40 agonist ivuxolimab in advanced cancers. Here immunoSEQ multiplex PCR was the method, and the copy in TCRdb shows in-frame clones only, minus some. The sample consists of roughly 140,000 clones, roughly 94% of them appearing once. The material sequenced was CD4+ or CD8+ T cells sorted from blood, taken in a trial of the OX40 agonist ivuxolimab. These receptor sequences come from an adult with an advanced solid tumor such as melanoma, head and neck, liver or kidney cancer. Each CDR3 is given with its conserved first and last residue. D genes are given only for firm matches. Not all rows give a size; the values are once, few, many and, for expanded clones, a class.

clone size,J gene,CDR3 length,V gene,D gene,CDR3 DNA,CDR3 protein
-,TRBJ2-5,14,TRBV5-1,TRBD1,TGCGCCAGCAGCTCCGAACAGGGGGCTCAGACCCAGTACTTC,CASSSEQGAQTQYF
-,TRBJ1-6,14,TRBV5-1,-,TGCGCCAGCAGCCTTCGACAGGCTAATTCACCCCTCCACTTT,CASSLRQANSPLHF
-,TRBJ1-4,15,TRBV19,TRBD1,TGTGCCAGTAGTCCCCAAGGGGGCCAGGGTGAAAAACTGTTTTTT,CASSPQGGQGEKLFF
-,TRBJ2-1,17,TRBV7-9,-,TGTGCCAGCAGCTTCGGATGGCGGCGGAGCTCCTACAATGAGCAGTTCTTC,CASSFGWRRSSYNEQFF
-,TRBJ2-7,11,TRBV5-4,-,TGTGCCAGCAGCTCGCCGGGAAAGCAGTACTTC,CASSSPGKQYF
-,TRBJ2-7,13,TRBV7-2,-,TGTGCCAGCAGCTCATTTGTGGTTCACGAGCAGTACTTC,CASSSFVVHEQYF
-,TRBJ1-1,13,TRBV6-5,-,TGTGCCAGCAGGAAAGGGGGGAACACTGAAGCTTTCTTT,CASRKGGNTEAFF
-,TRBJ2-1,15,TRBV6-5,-,TGTGCCAGCAGAGCTAGCGCCAGCTCCTACAATGAGCAGTTCTTC,CASRASASSYNEQFF
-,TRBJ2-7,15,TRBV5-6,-,TGTGCCAGCAGCCTGCTCATTAAAAGCTCCTACGAGCAGTACTTC,CASSLLIKSSYEQYF
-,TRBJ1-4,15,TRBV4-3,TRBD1,TGCGCCAGCAGCCTCCTACAGGGGCTGTATGAAAAACTGTTTTTT,CASSLLQGLYEKLFF
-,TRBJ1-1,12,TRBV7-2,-,TGTGCCAGCAGCTCCGCGACTGTTGAAGCTTTCTTT,CASSSATVEAFF
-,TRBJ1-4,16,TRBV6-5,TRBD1,TGTGCCAGCAGTTATAAGGGGGCCAGGGTGTTTGGGAAACTGTTTTTT,CASSYKGARVFGKLFF
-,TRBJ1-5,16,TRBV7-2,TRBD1,TGTGCCAGCAGCTCCAGGACAGGGGCGGGCAATCAGCCCCAGCATTTT,CASSSRTGAGNQPQHF
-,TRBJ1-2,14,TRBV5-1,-,TGCGCCAGCAGCTTGGGAGGAGCTAACTATGGCTACACCTTC,CASSLGGANYGYTF
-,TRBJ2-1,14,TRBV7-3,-,TGTGCCAGCAGCTTAACGGTAGAATCTAATGAGCAGTTCTTC,CASSLTVESNEQFF
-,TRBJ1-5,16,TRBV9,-,TGTGCCAGCAGCGTAGATGAGGGAGGGAATTATCAGCCCCAGCATTTT,CASSVDEGGNYQPQHF
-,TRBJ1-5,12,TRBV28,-,TGTGCCAGCAGTTCAGGGGCTTGGCCCCAGCATTTT,CASSSGAWPQHF
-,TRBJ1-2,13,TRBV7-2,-,TGTGCCAGCAGCACAAGGGCGGGGGTTGGCTACACCTTC,CASSTRAGVGYTF
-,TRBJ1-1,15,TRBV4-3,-,TGCGCCAGCAGCCTTTACTCGCAGGGTGGCGGGAGTGCTTTCTTT,CASSLYSQGGGSAFF
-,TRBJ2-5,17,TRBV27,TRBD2,TGTGCCAGCAGTTCACACCGACTAGCGGGAGACCGGGAGACCCAGTACTTC,CASSSHRLAGDRETQYF
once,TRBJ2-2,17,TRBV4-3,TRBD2,TGCGCCAGCAGCCAAGATATGGCTAGCGGGAACACCGGGGAGCTGTTTTTT,CASSQDMASGNTGELFF
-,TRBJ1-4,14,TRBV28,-,TGTGCCAGCAGTTTTCAGGGAACTAATGAAAAACTGTTTTTT,CASSFQGTNEKLFF
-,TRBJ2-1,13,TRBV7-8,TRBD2,TGTGCCAGCAGCTTAGGACTAGCATATGAGCAGTTCTTC,CASSLGLAYEQFF
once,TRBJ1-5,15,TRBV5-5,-,TGTGCCAGCAGCTTGTGGAACAGGGGCAATCAGCCCCAGCATTTT,CASSLWNRGNQPQHF
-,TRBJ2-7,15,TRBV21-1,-,TGTGCCAGCAGATTGGAGTACTCGAGCTCCTACGAGCAGTACTTC,CASRLEYSSSYEQYF
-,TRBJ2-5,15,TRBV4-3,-,TGCGCCAGCAGCCAAGATCGTTTAAGAGTTGAGACCCAGTACTTC,CASSQDRLRVETQYF
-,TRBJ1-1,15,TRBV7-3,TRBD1,TGTGCCAGCAGCTTAAAGGCAGGGGGATGGACTGAAGCTTTCTTT,CASSLKAGGWTEAFF
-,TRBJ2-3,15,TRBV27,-,TGTGCCAGCGGGGAACGGGACCCGGGGGCAGATACGCAGTATTTT,CASGERDPGADTQYF
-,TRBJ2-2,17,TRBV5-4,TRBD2,TGTGCCAGCAGCCCGAAGTTAGCGGGAGGGCGAGGCGGGGAGCTGTTTTTT,CASSPKLAGGRGGELFF
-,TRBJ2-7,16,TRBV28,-,TGTGCCAGCACAAAAGGGGGGTTGGGAATCTCCTACGAGCAGTACTTC,CASTKGGLGISYEQYF
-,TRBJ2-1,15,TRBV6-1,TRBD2,TGTGCCAGCAGGGTTCTAGCGGGGGGAAGGAATGAGCAGTTCTTC,CASRVLAGGRNEQFF
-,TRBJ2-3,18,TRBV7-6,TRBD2,TGTGCCAGCAGCTCATCGGTAGGGACTAGCCTGAGCACAGATACGCAGTATTTT,CASSSSVGTSLSTDTQYF
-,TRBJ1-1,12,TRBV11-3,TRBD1,TGTGCCAGCAGCTTAGGGGAGGGGGCAGCTTTCTTT,CASSLGEGAAFF